Each of the 29 T cell receptor beta chains below was sequenced from the same sample in a study of blood T cell repertoires in COVID-19. Here immunoSEQ multiplex PCR was the method, and the copy in TCRdb shows in-frame clones only, minus some. Of some 300,000 clones in the sample, roughly 91% were seen once. Sequenced sample: PBMCs or T cells enriched from blood (not recorded which). The receptors were gathered from a woman aged 45-65 years who had been exposed to COVID-19.

The rearrangement joins TRBV29-1 to TRBJ1-1, with 8 bases fitting TRBD1. The CDR3 loop spans 14 amino acids. V trimming: 6 bases; J trimming: 3 bases; junction bases outside the gene matches: 9. Germline CDR1 SQVTM, CDR2 ANQGSEA. The CDR3 coding sequence is TGCAGCGTGAACCCCAGGGACAGGTACACTGAAGCTTTCTTT. This translates into CSVNPRDRYTEAFF.

The rearrangement joins TRBV28 to TRBJ2-3; D ambiguous. The CDR3 length is 12 residues. Germline-derived CDR1 and CDR2 are MDHEN and SYDVKM. The V end was cut by 5 bases, the J end by 8 bases, with 11 bases between. The CDR3 DNA sequence: TGTGCCAGCAGTAACAGCCTTTCTACGCAGTATTTT. Translated: CASSNSLSTQYF.

The chain couples TRBV5-4 to TRBJ1-1; D remains unclear. The CDR3 spans 14 residues. Trimming took 2 bases from V and 4 from J, leaving 12 bases between them. The germline V gene encodes CDR1 SGHNT and CDR2 YYREEE (reference sequence). CDR3 residues: CASSLSSESTEAFF. The CDR3 DNA sequence: TGTGCCAGCAGCTTATCTTCTGAGAGCACTGAAGCTTTCTTT. The full variable domain, in which reference TRBV5-4 and TRBJ1-1 provide the parts outside the CDR3, is ETGVTQSPTHLIKTRGQQVTLRCSSQSGHNTVSWYQQALGQGPQFIFQYYREEENGRGNFPPRFSGLQFPNYSSELNVNALELDDSALYLCASSLSSESTEAFFGQGTRLTVV.

The rearrangement uses TRBV20-1 and TRBJ2-3; TRBD2 matches at 8 bases. The V gene's germline CDR1 is DFQATT and CDR2 SNEGSKA (reference sequence). V shed 3 bases and J 1 base; nucleotides not matched to a gene: 3. The CDR3 loop spans 14 amino acids. The CDR3 here is CSASSGARTDTQYF. Here the CDR3 DNA reads TGCAGTGCTAGTAGCGGGGCCCGCACAGATACGCAGTATTTT.

The chain combines TRBV5-8 with TRBJ2-5, with TRBD1 matching 11 bases. V dropped 1 base and J dropped 5; count of bases not matched to a gene: 4. The CDR3 covers 15 residues. Germline V gene sequence: CDR1 SGHTS, CDR2 YDEGEE. The CDR3 DNA follows: TGTGCCAGCAGCTTGTGGACAGGGGGCGGGGAGACCCAGTACTTC. Its translation: CASSLWTGGGETQYF.

V gene TRBV28 combines with J gene TRBJ1-2; D gene ambiguous. V lost 4 bases, J lost 5 bases, and 11 bases lay in between. The CDR3 is 13 residues long. Germline V gene data show CDR1 as MDHEN and CDR2 as SYDVKM. The CDR3 protein is CASSYYSTYGYTF. The CDR3, as DNA: TGTGCCAGCAGTTATTACTCAACGTATGGCTACACCTTC.

The J gene is TRBJ1-1, the V gene TRBV3-1 (or the pseudogene TRBV3-2); 8 bases are a match to TRBD1. The CDR3 loop spans 15 amino acids. Germline-derived CDR1 and CDR2 are LGHDT and YNNKEL (reference sequence). V gave up 4 bases and J gave up 1 base; unmatched junction bases: 5. The CDR3 reads CASSPTGTGNTEAFF. The DNA for the CDR3 is TGTGCCAGCAGCCCCACCGGGACAGGGAACACTGAAGCTTTCTTT.

CDR3 amino acids: CASSLGGQGITYEQYF. CDR3 DNA sequence: TGTGCCAGCAGCTTAGGTGGACAGGGCATCACCTACGAGCAGTACTTC. The chain has TRBV7-9 and TRBJ2-7, with 8 bases that match TRBD1. V dropped 1 base and J dropped 2; count of bases not matched to a gene: 7. The V gene's germline CDR1 is SEHNR and CDR2 FQNEAQ (reference sequence). The CDR3 contains 16 residues.

The chain carries TRBV4-1 and TRBJ2-7; 7 nucleotides line up with TRBD2. The CDR3 loop spans 16 amino acids. The V gene end was trimmed by 0 bases and the J gene end by 9 bases; junction bases not matched to a gene: 14. The germline V gene has CDR1 MGHRA and CDR2 YSYEKL. CDR3 in amino acids: CASSQDSYSSRGGQYF. DNA for the CDR3: TGCGCCAGCAGCCAAGATTCCTACAGTTCCCGCGGGGGGCAGTACTTC.

The CDR3, as DNA: TGCGCCAGCAGCTTTACAGGGGGCACTAATGAAAAACTGTTTTTT. Its translation is CASSFTGGTNEKLFF. The chain links TRBV5-1 to TRBJ1-4; 9 nucleotides align to TRBD1. The CDR3 length is 15 residues. Germline CDR1 SGHRS, CDR2 YFSETQ. V shed 2 bases, J shed 2 bases, and the junction held 1 base outside the gene matches.

V is TRBV19 and J is TRBJ2-7; tentative D call: TRBD2 (6 bases). The germline V gene encodes CDR1 LNHDA and CDR2 SQIVND (reference sequence). The CDR3 length is 13 residues. V was shortened by 5 bases and J by 3 bases, with 11 bases between the two germline ends. For the CDR3, the DNA is TGTGCCAGTAGTTTGGGACTGATCTACGAGCAGTACTTC. Translation gives CASSLGLIYEQYF.

The V call is TRBV6-1, the J call TRBJ1-5; possibly TRBD1 for D (5 bases). Germline V gene lookup returns CDR1 MNHNS and CDR2 SASEGT. The V end lost 3 bases, the J end lost 9 bases, and 21 bases lay between the germline ends. The CDR3 is made up of 16 amino acids. The CDR3 nucleotides are TGTGCCAGCAGTGAGGGTGTGGGGCAGGGCTCCGGGCCCCAGCATTTT. This codes for CASSEGVGQGSGPQHF.

This clone was picked up one time. The genes are TRBV18 and TRBJ1-6, with 9 bases fitting TRBD1. With 3 bases clipped from V and 7 bases from J, the junction kept 4 bases outside the gene matches. Germline CDR1 reads KGHSH; CDR2 reads LQKENI. The CDR3 totals 15 residues. Written as DNA, the CDR3 is TGTGCCAGCTCACCGGGACAGGGTCAGAATTCACCCCTCCACTTT. Its translation: CASSPGQGQNSPLHF.

The chain uses TRBV19 and TRBJ2-7; D possibly corresponds to TRBD1 (6 bases). V gave up 6 bases and J gave up 4 bases, with 13 bases separating them. Per germline, CDR1 LNHDA and CDR2 SQIVND (reference sequence). CDR3 size: 13 residues. The CDR3 protein is CASRGRGMYEQYF. Here the CDR3 DNA reads TGTGCCAGTAGAGGCAGGGGAATGTACGAGCAGTACTTC.

This clone was seen just once. The rearrangement links TRBV5-5 to TRBJ2-7; 7 nucleotides align to TRBD1. V trimming: 5 bases; J trimming: 4 bases; junction bases outside the gene matches: 9. CDR3 length: 14 residues. Per the germline V gene, CDR1 is SGHKS and CDR2 is YYEKEE (reference sequence). As DNA, the CDR3 is TGTGCCAGCAGGACTGACAGGGTGGGTTACGAGCAGTACTTC. Amino acid sequence: CASRTDRVGYEQYF.

This chain connects TRBV7-8 to TRBJ2-3; unclear D gene. CDR3 size: 15 residues. Germline lookup yields CDR1 SGHVS and CDR2 FQNEAQ. The V and J ends lost 2 bases and 4 bases respectively, with 13 bases between them. This CDR3 is CASSLQPVGADTQYF. The CDR3 DNA is TGTGCCAGCAGCTTACAGCCTGTGGGCGCAGATACGCAGTATTTT.

The chain recombines TRBV6-6 with TRBJ2-1; D call uncertain. Trimming left V 7 bases short and J 6 bases short, with 4 bases between. The CDR3 covers 10 residues. The germline V gene encodes CDR1 MNHNY and CDR2 SVGAGI (reference sequence). Written as DNA, the CDR3 is TGTGCCAGCAAACTCAATGAGCAGTTCTTC. Protein product: CASKLNEQFF.

V and J are TRBV28 and TRBJ1-2, with 9 nucleotides matching TRBD1. V was pared by 2 bases and J by 5 bases, with 6 bases of the junction left unmatched. This CDR3 region has 15 residues. The V gene's germline CDR1 is MDHEN and CDR2 SYDVKM. CDR3 DNA sequence: TGTGCCAGCAGTTTACAGACAGGGGGTCTATATGGCTACACCTTC. Protein: CASSLQTGGLYGYTF.

The chain is built from TRBV5-1 and TRBJ2-7; D possibly corresponds to TRBD2 (5 bases). Germline V lookup: CDR1 SGHRS, CDR2 YFSETQ. V dropped 0 bases and J dropped 2 bases, with 9 bases sitting between them. The CDR3 runs 14 residues. CDR3 nucleotides: TGCGCCAGCAGCTTGGCGACGGGAACCTACGAGCAGTACTTC. Its translation: CASSLATGTYEQYF.

V and J are TRBV3-1 (or the pseudogene TRBV3-2) and TRBJ2-5; 7 positions match TRBD1. Losses at the gene ends were 3 bases for V and 5 bases for J; bases not matched to a gene: 6. The length of the CDR3 is 14 residues. Looked up from germline, CDR1 is LGHDT and CDR2 is YNNKEL (reference sequence). CDR3 nucleotides: TGTGCCAGCAGCCACCGACAGGGATTGGAGACCCAGTACTTC. Translated: CASSHRQGLETQYF.

This chain joins TRBV19 and TRBJ1-5; D gene ambiguous. Trimming stripped 6 bases from V and 1 base from J, with 13 bases between. Germline CDR1 LNHDA, CDR2 SQIVND (reference sequence). The CDR3 totals 15 residues. CDR3 sequence: CASSPLRESNQPQHF. In nucleotides, the CDR3 is TGTGCCAGTAGCCCCCTCCGCGAAAGCAATCAGCCCCAGCATTTT.

This chain joins TRBV5-1 and TRBJ1-1, with D perhaps matching TRBD1 (6 bases). There are 13 residues in the CDR3. The germline V and J ends were trimmed by 0 bases and 7 bases, with 10 bases remaining between them. The V gene's germline CDR1 is SGHRS and CDR2 YFSETQ. The CDR3 DNA sequence: TGCGCCAGCAGCTTGGCACAGGGTAGTGAAGCTTTCTTT. Amino acids: CASSLAQGSEAFF.

The V gene is TRBV19, the J gene TRBJ1-1; TRBD1 matches 7 bases. The germline gives CDR1 LNHDA, CDR2 SQIVND (reference sequence). V shed 9 bases, J shed 1 base, and the junction held 8 bases outside the gene matches. The CDR3 covers 14 residues. CDR3 coding DNA: TGTGCCAGCCTTGAAAGGGACAGGAACACTGAAGCTTTCTTT. It is translated as CASLERDRNTEAFF.

The chain recombines TRBV19 with TRBJ2-1; TRBD1 matches at 12 bases. With 7 bases clipped from V and 10 bases from J, the junction kept 11 bases outside the gene matches. CDR3 length equals 15 residues. From germline, CDR1 is LNHDA and CDR2 SQIVND (reference sequence). As DNA, the CDR3 is TGTGCCAGTACCCCAATGGGGACAGGGGGCAAAGAGCAGTTCTTC. Translating gives CASTPMGTGGKEQFF.

The chain combines TRBV3-1 (or the pseudogene TRBV3-2) with TRBJ1-6, with TRBD1 identical over 9 bases. Per the germline V gene, CDR1 is LGHDT and CDR2 is YNNKEL (reference sequence). J lost 9 bases, V lost 3 bases, and 6 bases had no gene match. The CDR3 length is 15 residues. The CDR3 loop reads CASSHGQGSGSPLHF. The CDR3 DNA follows: TGTGCCAGCAGCCACGGACAGGGGAGCGGTTCACCCCTCCACTTT.

This chain links TRBV20-1 with TRBJ1-3; no clear D. V was trimmed by 3 bases and J by 0 bases, leaving 18 bases between them. The CDR3 contains 17 residues. The germline V gene has CDR1 DFQATT and CDR2 SNEGSKA (reference sequence). The CDR3 sequence: CSASSAGTMSSGNTIYF. CDR3 coding DNA: TGCAGTGCTAGTTCAGCGGGCACCATGAGCTCTGGAAACACCATATATTTT.

Worth noting for this clone: The same CDR3 is also encoded by other DNA sequences in this sample. This chain joins TRBV29-1 and TRBJ2-7, with unresolved D. Trimming stripped 4 bases from V and 2 bases from J, with 6 bases between. The CDR3 sequence is 11 residues long. Germline values: CDR1 SQVTM, CDR2 ANQGSEA. CDR3 amino acids: CSVVTAYEQYF. The CDR3 nucleotides read TGCAGCGTTGTAACAGCCTACGAGCAGTACTTC.

J is TRBJ1-6 and V is TRBV3-1 (or the pseudogene TRBV3-2); TRBD1 matches 8 bases. V shed 1 base, J shed 7 bases, and the junction held 6 bases outside the gene matches. CDR1 and CDR2 (germline): LGHDT, YNNKEL (reference sequence). The CDR3 contains 16 residues. The DNA for the CDR3 is TGTGCCAGCAGCCAAGGAACAGGGGGAGGAAATTCACCCCTCCACTTT. Translation: CASSQGTGGGNSPLHF.

The rearrangement uses TRBV11-2 and TRBJ2-2; the D gene is possibly TRBD2 (6 bases). The length of the CDR3 is 15 residues. Germline CDR1 reads SGHAT; CDR2 reads FQNNGV. Trimming stripped 2 bases from V and 5 bases from J, with 12 bases between. This CDR3 reads CASSLQAGRTGELFF. The CDR3 DNA reads as TGTGCCAGCAGCTTACAGGCAGGGAGGACCGGGGAGCTGTTTTTT.